This T cell receptor (beta chain) was captured in a study of T cells in women clearing cervical HPV infection. In the study overall: Control women cleared a single incident HPV16 infection within 12 months.

The repertoire was sequenced with immunoSEQ multiplex PCR; TCRdb's copy has only in-frame clones and lacks some. The table lists more than 25,000 clones, with around 3.5% in the top ten. To note about this clone: Its target is not known. Read coverage stops 3 residues before the CDR3 terminus; the germline J gene supplies the remainder.

Study-wide findings and caveats: Cases carried less TRBV6-7 than controls: 0.11% versus 0.16%.

This CDR3 spans 12 amino acids. Germline values: CDR1 SEHNR, CDR2 FQNEAQ (reference sequence). Trimming took 6 bases from V and 3 from J, leaving 9 bases between them. What was sequenced was blood buffy coat. The rearrangement links TRBV7-9 to TRBJ2-7; tentative D call: TRBD1 (5 bases). This receptor was obtained from a woman between 18 and 70 years old with a cervical HPV16 infection that either progressed to CIN3+ or cleared (not recorded which). The CDR3 bases that were read are TGTGCCAGCAGGGTTACAGGCTACGAG. Protein product: CASRVTGYE. The CDR3, in full, reads CASRVTGYEQYF.